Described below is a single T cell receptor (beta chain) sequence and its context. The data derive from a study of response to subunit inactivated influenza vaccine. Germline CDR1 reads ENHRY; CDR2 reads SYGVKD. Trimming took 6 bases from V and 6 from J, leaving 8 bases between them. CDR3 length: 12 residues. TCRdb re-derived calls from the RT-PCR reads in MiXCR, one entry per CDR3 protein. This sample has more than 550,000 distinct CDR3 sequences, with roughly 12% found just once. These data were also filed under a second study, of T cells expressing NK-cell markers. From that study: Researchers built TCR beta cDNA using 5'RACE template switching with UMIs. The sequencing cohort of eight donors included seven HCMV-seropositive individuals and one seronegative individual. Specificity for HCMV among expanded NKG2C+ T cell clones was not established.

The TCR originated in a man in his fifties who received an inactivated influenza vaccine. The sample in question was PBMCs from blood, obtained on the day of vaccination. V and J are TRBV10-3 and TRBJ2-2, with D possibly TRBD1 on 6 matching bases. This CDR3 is CAISQGPGELFF. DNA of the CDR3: TGTGCCATCAGCCAGGGGCCCGGGGAGCTGTTTTTT.